Presented here are 5 T cell receptor beta chains from one specimen sequenced in a study of OX40 agonist ivuxolimab in advanced cancers. Repertoires were generated with immunoSEQ multiplex PCR, while TCRdb's copy carries only in-frame clones and drops some. This sample carries just over 90,000 clones, around 91% of them seen once, and the ten largest clones take approximately 0.81%. Source: CD4+ or CD8+ T cells sorted from blood, taken in a trial of the OX40 agonist ivuxolimab. These receptors all come from an adult with an advanced solid tumor such as melanoma, head and neck, liver or kidney cancer.

The chain is built from TRBV9 and TRBJ1-5, with D tentatively TRBD1 (5 bases). The CDR3 spans 15 residues. CDR1 SGDLS and CDR2 YYNGEE come from the germline V gene. Trimming took 0 bases from V and 4 from J, leaving 11 bases between them. Written as DNA, the CDR3 is TGTGCCAGCAGCGTAGGTGGGACCATTAATCAGCCCCAGCATTTT. Protein: CASSVGGTINQPQHF.

This chain uses TRBV7-2 with TRBJ1-5; tentative D call: TRBD1 (5 bases). CDR3 length: 17 amino acids. Germline CDR1 reads SGHTA; CDR2 reads FQGNSA. Trimming stripped 4 bases from V and 0 bases from J, with 16 bases between. As DNA, the CDR3 is TGTGCCAGCAGCTCACAACCAGGGAGAGTTAGCAATCAGCCCCAGCATTTT. Translation: CASSSQPGRVSNQPQHF.

In its sample, this clone was seen once. The chain couples TRBV11-1 to TRBJ1-1; D perhaps matches TRBD1 (6 bases). Trimming shortened V by 5 bases and J by 0 bases, and 16 bases separated the two germline ends. The CDR3 has 16 amino acids. Germline V gene sequence: CDR1 SGHAT, CDR2 FQDESV (reference sequence). As DNA, the CDR3 is TGTGCCAGCAGCCATGGACAGTATGGAATGAACACTGAAGCTTTCTTT. This translates into CASSHGQYGMNTEAFF.

The sample holds one count of this clone. The CDR3 loop is CASSLYAHPRREGRDTDTQYF. CDR3 coding DNA: TGTGCCAGCAGTTTATACGCTCACCCTCGGCGGGAGGGCCGTGACACAGATACGCAGTATTTT. The chain recombines TRBV28 with TRBJ2-3, with 9 bases fitting TRBD2. The length of the CDR3 is 21 residues. Germline CDR1 and CDR2: MDHEN and SYDVKM. V shed 1 base, J shed 2 bases, and the junction held 19 bases outside the gene matches. Based on the CDR3 plus reference TRBV28 and TRBJ2-3, the full variable domain is DVKVTQSSRYLVKRTGEKVFLECVQDMDHENMFWYRQDPGLGLRLIYFSYDVKMKEKGDIPEGYSVSREKKERFSLILESASTNQTSMYLCASSLYAHPRREGRDTDTQYFGPGTRLTVL.

The count of this clone is one. This chain joins TRBV7-3 and TRBJ2-2; 7 bases are shared with TRBD2. The CDR3 is made up of 16 amino acids. V trimming: 5 bases; J trimming: 4 bases; junction bases outside the gene matches: 10. Germline V lookup: CDR1 SGHTA, CDR2 FQGTGA. CDR3 in amino acids: CASSPGAGVGTGELFF. CDR3 sequence (DNA): TGTGCCAGCAGCCCCGGGGCGGGGGTTGGCACCGGGGAGCTGTTTTTT.